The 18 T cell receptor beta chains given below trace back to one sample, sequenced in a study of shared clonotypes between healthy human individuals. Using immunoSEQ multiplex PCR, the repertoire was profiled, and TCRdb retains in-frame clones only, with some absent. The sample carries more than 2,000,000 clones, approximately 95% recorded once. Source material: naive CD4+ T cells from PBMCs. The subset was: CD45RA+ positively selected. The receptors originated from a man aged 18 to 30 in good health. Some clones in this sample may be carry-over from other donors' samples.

The CDR3 DNA sequence: TGTGCCAGCAGTCGTAGCGCAGAATACAATGAGCAGTTCTTC. Residues: CASSRSAEYNEQFF. V is TRBV2 and J is TRBJ2-1; TRBD2 might be the D (5 bases). Trimming removed 5 bases at V and 4 bases at J, with 12 bases between. This CDR3 contains 14 residues. Germline CDR1 is SNHLY and CDR2 is FYNNEI.

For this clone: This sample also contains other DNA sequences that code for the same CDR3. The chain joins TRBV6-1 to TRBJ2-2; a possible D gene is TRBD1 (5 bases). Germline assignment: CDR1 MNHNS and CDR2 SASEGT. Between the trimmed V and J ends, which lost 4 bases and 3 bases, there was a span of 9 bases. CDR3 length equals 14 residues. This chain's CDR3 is CASSGAGYTGELFF. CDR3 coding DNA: TGTGCCAGCAGTGGGGCAGGGTACACCGGGGAGCTGTTTTTT.

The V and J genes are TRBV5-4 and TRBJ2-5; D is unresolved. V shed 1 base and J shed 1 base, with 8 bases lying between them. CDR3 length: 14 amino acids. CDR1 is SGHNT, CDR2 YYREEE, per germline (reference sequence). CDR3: CASSLQVVQETQYF. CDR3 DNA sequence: TGTGCCAGCAGCTTGCAAGTCGTCCAAGAGACCCAGTACTTC.

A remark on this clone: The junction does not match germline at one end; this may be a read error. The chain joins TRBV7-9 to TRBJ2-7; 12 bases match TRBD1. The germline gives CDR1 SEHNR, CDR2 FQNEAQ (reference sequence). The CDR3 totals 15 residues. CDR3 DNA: TGTGTCAGCAGCTTAGTGGGACAGGGGGCGTCCGAGCAGTACTTC. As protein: CVSSLVGQGASEQYF.

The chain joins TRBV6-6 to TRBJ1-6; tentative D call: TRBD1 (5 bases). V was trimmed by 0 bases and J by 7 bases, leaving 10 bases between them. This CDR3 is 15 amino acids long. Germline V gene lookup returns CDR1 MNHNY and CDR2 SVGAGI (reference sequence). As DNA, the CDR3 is TGTGCCAGCAGTTACTCGAGACAGACCAATTCACCCCTCCACTTT. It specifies CASSYSRQTNSPLHF.

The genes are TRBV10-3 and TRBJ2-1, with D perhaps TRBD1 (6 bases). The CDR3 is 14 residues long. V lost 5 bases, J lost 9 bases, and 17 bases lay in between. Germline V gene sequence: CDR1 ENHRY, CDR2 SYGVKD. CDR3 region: CAISRQETTGEQFF. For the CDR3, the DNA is TGTGCCATCAGTCGACAGGAAACAACAGGTGAGCAGTTCTTC.

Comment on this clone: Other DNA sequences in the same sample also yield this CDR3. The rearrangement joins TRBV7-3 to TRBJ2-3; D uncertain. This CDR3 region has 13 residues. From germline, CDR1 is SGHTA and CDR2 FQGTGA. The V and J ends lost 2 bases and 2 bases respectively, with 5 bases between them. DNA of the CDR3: TGTGCCAGCAGCTTACTGCTCACAGATACGCAGTATTTT. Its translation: CASSLLLTDTQYF.

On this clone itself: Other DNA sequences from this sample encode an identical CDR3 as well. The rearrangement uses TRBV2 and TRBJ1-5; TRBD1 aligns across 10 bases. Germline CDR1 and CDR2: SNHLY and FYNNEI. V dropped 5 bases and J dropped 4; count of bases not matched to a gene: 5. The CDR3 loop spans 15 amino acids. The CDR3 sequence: CASSRDRGRNQPQHF. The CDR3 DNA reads TGTGCCAGCAGTCGGGACAGGGGAAGAAATCAGCCCCAGCATTTT.

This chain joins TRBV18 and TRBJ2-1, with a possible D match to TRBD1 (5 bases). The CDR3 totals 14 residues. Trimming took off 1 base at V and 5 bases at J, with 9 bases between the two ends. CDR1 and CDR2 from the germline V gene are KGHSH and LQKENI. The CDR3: CASSPLDRHNEQFF. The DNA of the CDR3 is TGTGCCAGCTCACCACTCGACAGACACAATGAGCAGTTCTTC.

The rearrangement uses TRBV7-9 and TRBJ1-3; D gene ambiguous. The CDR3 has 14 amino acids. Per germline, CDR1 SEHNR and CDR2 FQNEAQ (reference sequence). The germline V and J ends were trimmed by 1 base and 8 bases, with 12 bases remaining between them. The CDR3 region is CASSLVVARHTIYF. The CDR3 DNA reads TGTGCCAGCAGCTTAGTGGTGGCAAGGCACACCATATATTTT.

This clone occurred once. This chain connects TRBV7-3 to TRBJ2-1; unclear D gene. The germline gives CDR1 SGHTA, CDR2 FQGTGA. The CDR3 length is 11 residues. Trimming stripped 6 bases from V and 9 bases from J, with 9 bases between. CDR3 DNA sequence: TGTGCCAGCAGGCAGAGAGGTGAGCAGTTCTTC. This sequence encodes CASRQRGEQFF.

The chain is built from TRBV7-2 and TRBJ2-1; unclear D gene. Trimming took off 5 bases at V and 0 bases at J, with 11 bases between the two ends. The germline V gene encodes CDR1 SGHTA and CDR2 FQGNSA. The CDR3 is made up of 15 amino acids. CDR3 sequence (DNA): TGTGCCAGCAGCCCGGCCATAGTCTCCTACAATGAGCAGTTCTTC. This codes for CASSPAIVSYNEQFF. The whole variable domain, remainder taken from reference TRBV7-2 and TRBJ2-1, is GAGVSQSPSNKVTEKGKDVELRCDPISGHTALYWYRQSLGQGLEFLIYFQGNSAPDKSGLPSDRFSAERTGGSVSTLTIQRTQQEDSAVYLCASSPAIVSYNEQFFGPGTRLTVL.

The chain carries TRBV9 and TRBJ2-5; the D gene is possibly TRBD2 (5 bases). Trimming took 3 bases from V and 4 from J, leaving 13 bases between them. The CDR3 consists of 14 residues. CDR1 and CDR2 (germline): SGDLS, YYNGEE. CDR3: CASSESNGGETQYF. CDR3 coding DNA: TGTGCCAGCAGCGAGAGTAACGGAGGAGAGACCCAGTACTTC.

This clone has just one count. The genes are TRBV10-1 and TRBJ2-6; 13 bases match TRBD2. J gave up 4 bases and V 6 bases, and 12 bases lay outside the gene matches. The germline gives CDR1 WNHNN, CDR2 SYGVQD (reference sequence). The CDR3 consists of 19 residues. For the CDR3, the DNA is TGCGCCAGCAGGAGAACTAGCGGGAGGGCCCTATCGGGGGCCAACGTCCTGACTTTC. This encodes CASRRTSGRALSGANVLTF.

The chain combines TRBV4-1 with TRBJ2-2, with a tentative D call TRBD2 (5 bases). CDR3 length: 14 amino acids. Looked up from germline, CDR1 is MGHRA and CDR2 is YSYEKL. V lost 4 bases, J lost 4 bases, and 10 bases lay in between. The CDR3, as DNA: TGCGCCAGCAGCCTACGCGGAGGCACCGGGGAGCTGTTTTTT. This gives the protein CASSLRGGTGELFF.

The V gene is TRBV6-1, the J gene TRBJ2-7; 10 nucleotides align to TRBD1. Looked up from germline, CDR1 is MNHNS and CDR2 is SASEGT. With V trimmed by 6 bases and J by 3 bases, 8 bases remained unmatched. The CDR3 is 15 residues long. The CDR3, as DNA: TGTGCCAGCAGGGTGGGACAGGGGTCCCTCTACGAGCAGTACTTC. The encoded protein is CASRVGQGSLYEQYF.

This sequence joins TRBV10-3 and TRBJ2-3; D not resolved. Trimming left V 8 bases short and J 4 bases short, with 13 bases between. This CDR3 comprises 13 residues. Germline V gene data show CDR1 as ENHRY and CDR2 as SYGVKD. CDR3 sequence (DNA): TGTGCCATCGGGGTAGCTCCCTCAGATACGCAGTATTTT. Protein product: CAIGVAPSDTQYF.

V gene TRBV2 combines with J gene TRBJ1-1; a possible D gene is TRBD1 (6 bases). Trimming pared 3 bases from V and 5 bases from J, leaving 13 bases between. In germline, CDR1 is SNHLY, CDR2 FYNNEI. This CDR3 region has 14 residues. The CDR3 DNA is TGTGCCAGCAGTGAGGTCAGGGGTGGAACTGAAGCTTTCTTT. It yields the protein CASSEVRGGTEAFF.